Listed below are T cell receptor beta chains from one sample, sequenced in a study of read filtering for tumor transcriptome and immune sequencing. TCRdb fed the reads into MiXCR, producing one record per CDR3 protein. The sample lists under 60,000 distinct CDR3 sequences; roughly a fifth were seen once. The sample was a population of CD138-negative cells sorted from bone marrow. These receptors originate from a donor at least 40 years old with multiple myeloma. The conserved cysteine and the conserved F or W are not part of the CDR3 here. D genes are given only for firm matches.

v_call	j_call	d_call	cdr3_length	cdr3_aa
TRBV19	TRBJ2-7	TRBD1	13	ASSVPGQGVYEQY
TRBV27	TRBJ2-7	TRBD1	14	ASSLDRESLSYEQY
TRBV7-3	TRBJ2-1	-	13	ASSFLPSSGNEQF
TRBV28	TRBJ2-2	-	14	ASSFRGSIAAGELF
TRBV12-3/TRBV12-4	TRBJ2-2	-	12	ASNPDSYTGELF
TRBV7-9	TRBJ1-4	-	12	ASSLRGNREKLF
TRBV5-1	TRBJ2-1	-	13	ASSYSGSSYNEQF
TRBV3-1	TRBJ1-2	-	11	ASSLDNNYGYT
TRBV21-1	TRBJ2-1	-	17	AIRISSPSGWSSYNEQF
TRBV19	TRBJ1-6	-	10	ASGWSNSPLH
TRBV6-1	TRBJ1-5	TRBD1	13	ASRAPGQGVQPQH
TRBV7-9	TRBJ1-2	-	10	ASKAGGNGYT
TRBV5-4	TRBJ2-3	TRBD2	15	ASSMAPSGRAADTQY
TRBV6-5	TRBJ1-1	-	11	ASMPGGLTEAF
TRBV7-2	TRBJ1-5	-	14	ASSLGGDWRNQPQH
TRBV5-1	TRBJ2-2	TRBD1	14	ASRPPGQGNTGELF
TRBV25-1	TRBJ2-2	-	13	ASSGRATGTGELF
TRBV28	TRBJ2-6	TRBD1	17	ASSQTGTGGISGANVLT
TRBV29-1	TRBJ2-1	TRBD2	12	SVEPRLAPNEQF
TRBV10-3	TRBJ2-7	TRBD1	11	ATGDRGPYEQY
TRBV6-2/TRBV6-3	TRBJ2-2	-	13	ASSYGGALPGELF
TRBV12-3/TRBV12-4	TRBJ1-2	-	11	ASSPRANYGYT
TRBV7-8	TRBJ2-1	-	12	ASSQEEIYNEQF
TRBV29-1	TRBJ2-2	-	10	SVGHSGGELF
TRBV5-1	TRBJ2-1	TRBD2	14	ASSLTAGGPYNEQF
TRBV7-3	TRBJ2-3	TRBD2	13	ASSSRGGSADTQY
TRBV5-5	TRBJ2-5	TRBD2	14	ASSWALAGTQETQY
TRBV20-1	TRBJ2-3	TRBD1	12	SARGQGGTDTQY
TRBV6-5	TRBJ1-1	TRBD1	12	ASSYSGGRREAF
TRBV10-3	TRBJ2-1	TRBD1	13	AISDDRGRYNEQF
TRBV5-4	TRBJ1-1	TRBD1	14	ASSLPGGRMNTEAF
TRBV3-1	TRBJ2-7	-	13	ASSQDWGRGNEQY
TRBV5-1	TRBJ2-5	TRBD1	13	ASSLSRGRMETQY
TRBV28	TRBJ2-1	-	10	ASTLSSIEQF
TRBV29-1	TRBJ2-1	-	12	SVADSFIYNEQF
TRBV5-6	TRBJ2-3	-	11	ASSLWSTDTQY
TRBV6-2/TRBV6-3	TRBJ1-1	TRBD1	13	ASSESGQVNTEAF
TRBV6-5	TRBJ2-5	-	15	ASSYEGYSGSQETQY
TRBV29-1	TRBJ1-4	TRBD1	11	SARPQGYEKLF
TRBV12-3/TRBV12-4	TRBJ2-5	-	12	ASSTRRGQETQY
TRBV29-1	TRBJ1-2	-	10	SVATWDTGYT
TRBV20-1	TRBJ2-1	-	12	SANGQASYNEQF
TRBV7-3	TRBJ2-2	-	12	ASSPYSNTGELF
TRBV27	TRBJ1-5	-	13	ASQGGEIGNQPQH
TRBV2	TRBJ2-3	TRBD2	17	ASSGRLAGGGPGTDTQY
TRBV6-4	TRBJ2-3	TRBD2	14	ASSTSGRANADTQY
TRBV23-1	TRBJ1-5	TRBD1	14	ASSQSDRGCNQPQH
TRBV24-1	TRBJ2-3	-	11	ATSDGGQFTQY
TRBV18	TRBJ2-5	-	12	ASSPGLGGETQY
TRBV7-8	TRBJ2-1	-	14	ASSKGGRAPYNEQF
TRBV20-1	TRBJ1-2	TRBD1	11	SALGTGNGGYT
TRBV30	TRBJ2-2	-	13	AWAEHGLATGELF